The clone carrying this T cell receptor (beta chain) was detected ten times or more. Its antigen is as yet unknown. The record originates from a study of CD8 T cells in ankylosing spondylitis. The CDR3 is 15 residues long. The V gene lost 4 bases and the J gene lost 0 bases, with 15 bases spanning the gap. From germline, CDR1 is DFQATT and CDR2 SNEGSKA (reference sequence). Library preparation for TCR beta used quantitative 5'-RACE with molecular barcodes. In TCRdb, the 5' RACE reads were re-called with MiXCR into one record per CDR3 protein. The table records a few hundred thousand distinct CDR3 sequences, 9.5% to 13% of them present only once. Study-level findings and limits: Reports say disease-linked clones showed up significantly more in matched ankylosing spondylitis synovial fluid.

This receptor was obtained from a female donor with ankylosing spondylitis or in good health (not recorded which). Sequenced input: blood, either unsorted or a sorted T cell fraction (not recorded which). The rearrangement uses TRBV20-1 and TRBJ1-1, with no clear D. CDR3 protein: CSATPGPLMNTEAFF. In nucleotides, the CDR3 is TGCAGTGCTACGCCAGGCCCCCTCATGAACACTGAAGCTTTCTTT.